The 23 T cell receptor beta chains listed next were all sequenced from one sample in a study of T cells in Graves' hyperthyroidism and ophthalmopathy. RNA transcripts served as the template for amplifying TCR beta CDR3 regions. First-round RT-PCR targeting the TCR CDR3 was performed with the HTBI primer set. TCRdb processed the multiplex PCR reads anew with MiXCR; each CDR3 protein has one entry. The data show approximately 380,000 distinct CDR3 sequences, with roughly an eighth seen just once and 25% to 30% held by the top ten. The source material was blood. Source of these receptors: a man aged 45-60 years with Graves' ophthalmopathy.

Turning to this clonotype: This may be a read error: a much more frequent sequence differs by one nucleotide. The rearrangement joins TRBV20-1 to TRBJ2-5; TRBD2 is a possible D gene (5 bases). Germline CDR1 DFQATT, CDR2 SNEGSKA (reference sequence). The CDR3 sequence is 13 residues long. CDR3 residues: CSAISGLQGTQYF. CDR3 bases: TGCAGTGCTATAAGCGGCCTACAAGGGACCCAGTACTTC.

This clonotype was found a few times. J is TRBJ1-2 and V is TRBV29-1; D not certain. V gave up 4 bases and J gave up 2 bases, with 2 bases separating them. This CDR3 spans 10 amino acids. The germline CDR1 and CDR2 sequences are SQVTM and ANQGSEA. In nucleotides, the CDR3 is TGCAGCGTTGCAAACTATGGCTACACCTTC. Its protein product is CSVANYGYTF.

V gene TRBV2 combines with J gene TRBJ2-2; 9 bases fit TRBD2. CDR1 is SNHLY, CDR2 FYNNEI, per germline. The ends lost 1 base at V and 5 bases at J; junction bases unmatched: 2. The CDR3 has 15 residues. CDR3 nucleotide sequence: TGTGCCAGCAGTGAAGAGGGACTAGCAACCGGGGAGCTGTTTTTT. It encodes CASSEEGLATGELFF.

This clonotype came up many times. The chain uses TRBV18 and TRBJ2-7; D is unclear. Trimming left V 5 bases short and J 2 bases short, with 10 bases between. This CDR3 has 13 amino acids. The germline V gene has CDR1 KGHSH and CDR2 LQKENI. CDR3 sequence reads: CASSKSATYEQYF. The DNA for the CDR3 is TGTGCCAGCTCAAAGAGCGCGACCTACGAGCAGTACTTC.

This clonotype occurred many times. The chain employs TRBV5-6 and TRBJ2-1, with D unresolved. The CDR3 runs to 13 residues. Trimming cost V 0 bases and J 4 bases, with 5 bases left between them. Per the germline V gene, CDR1 is SGHDT and CDR2 is YYEEEE. The CDR3 here is CASSLVAYNEQFF. CDR3 nucleotide sequence: TGTGCCAGCAGCTTGGTCGCGTACAATGAGCAGTTCTTC.

This clonotype showed up many times. This chain uses TRBV27 with TRBJ1-1; no reliable D call. This CDR3 contains 13 residues. V was pared by 1 base and J by 11 bases, with 14 bases between. Germline V lookup: CDR1 MNHEY, CDR2 SMNVEV (reference sequence). CDR3 nucleotides: TGTGCCAGCAGTTTATTAACCCAGAGCCGCGCTTTCTTT. Translation gives CASSLLTQSRAFF.

Only a few counts were recorded for this clonotype. V gene TRBV19 combines with J gene TRBJ2-7; TRBD2 matches 9 bases. In germline, CDR1 is LNHDA, CDR2 SQIVND (reference sequence). The CDR3 is 14 residues long. With V trimmed by 5 bases and J by 0 bases, 2 bases remained unmatched. As DNA, the CDR3 is TGTGCCAGTAGTCCTAGCGGGATCTCCTACGAGCAGTACTTC. Translation gives CASSPSGISYEQYF.

The rearrangement joins TRBV19 to TRBJ1-2; D unclear. The germline V gene has CDR1 LNHDA and CDR2 SQIVND (reference sequence). The CDR3 extends over 17 amino acids. The V and J ends lost 5 bases and 2 bases respectively, with 21 bases between them. The CDR3 DNA reads TGTGCCAGTAGTTTTACGGTTTGGGAAAGAGCGAACTATGGCTACACCTTC. This translates into CASSFTVWERANYGYTF.

This clonotype came up a few times. J is TRBJ2-3 and V is TRBV7-9; tentatively, D is TRBD2 (7 bases). This CDR3 comprises 15 residues. V was pared by 5 bases and J by 4 bases, with 16 bases between. Germline CDR1 SEHNR, CDR2 FQNEAQ (reference sequence). CDR3 in amino acids: CASSPRGGSADTQYF. The CDR3, as DNA: TGTGCCAGCAGCCCCAGGGGCGGGAGTGCAGATACGCAGTATTTT. Together with reference TRBV7-9 and TRBJ2-3, the CDR3 gives the full variable domain: DTGVSQNPRHKITKRGQNVTFRCDPISEHNRLYWYRQTLGQGPEFLTYFQNEAQLEKSRLLSDRFSAERPKGSFSTLEIQRTEQGDSAMYLCASSPRGGSADTQYFGPGTRLTVL.

This clonotype was picked up many times. V and J are TRBV7-8 and TRBJ2-7; TRBD1 matches 7 bases. Germline values: CDR1 SGHVS, CDR2 FQNEAQ. J was trimmed by 2 bases and V by 0 bases; bases with no gene match: 7. The CDR3 sequence is 16 residues long. The CDR3 DNA reads as TGTGCCAGCAGCTTAGCGGTAGGTCAGGGGGCCTACGAGCAGTACTTC. Translation: CASSLAVGQGAYEQYF.

As to this clonotype: One junction end does not reproduce the germline sequence, and a read error may be involved. The V and J genes are TRBV7-6 and TRBJ2-6; TRBD2 aligns across 11 bases. Per the germline V gene, CDR1 is SGHVS and CDR2 is FNYEAQ. This CDR3 has 14 residues. The CDR3: CASSLGEGLAVPDF. The CDR3 DNA follows: TGTGCCAGCAGCTTGGGAGAGGGACTAGCGGTTCCTGACTTC.

This clonotype was detected many times. This chain uses TRBV18 with TRBJ1-1; 7 nucleotides agree with TRBD1. V dropped 8 bases and J dropped 5; count of bases not matched to a gene: 8. Germline V gene lookup returns CDR1 KGHSH and CDR2 LQKENI. CDR3 size: 13 residues. The chain's CDR3 is CASTPQGRTEAFF. The CDR3 bases are TGTGCCAGCACGCCACAGGGGAGGACTGAAGCTTTCTTT.

The sample holds many counts of this clonotype. V and J are TRBV3-1 and TRBJ2-3, with D perhaps TRBD2 (6 bases). The V gene lost 4 bases and the J gene lost 2 bases, with 16 bases spanning the gap. The CDR3 is 16 amino acids. From germline, CDR1 is LGHDT and CDR2 YNNKEL (reference sequence). The CDR3 loop reads CASSPTLGGITDTQYF. The DNA for the CDR3 is TGTGCCAGCAGCCCGACCCTAGGCGGGATCACAGATACGCAGTATTTT.

The chain joins TRBV7-9 to TRBJ2-5; D is unclear. Germline V gives CDR1 SEHNR, CDR2 FQNEAQ (reference sequence). The CDR3 has 13 amino acids. Trimming removed 6 bases from V and 3 bases from J, with 11 bases in between. CDR3: CASRPNFEETQYF. The CDR3 DNA reads as TGTGCCAGCAGGCCTAACTTCGAAGAGACCCAGTACTTC. The full variable domain, with the rest looked up from reference TRBV7-9 and TRBJ2-5, is DTGVSQNPRHKITKRGQNVTFRCDPISEHNRLYWYRQTLGQGPEFLTYFQNEAQLEKSRLLSDRFSAERPKGSFSTLEIQRTEQGDSAMYLCASRPNFEETQYFGPGTRLLVL.

This clonotype turned up a few times. V usage is TRBV12-3 or TRBV12-4 and J usage is TRBJ2-2, with a weak D call TRBD2 (6 bases). The V gene lost 1 base and the J gene lost 6 bases, with 12 bases spanning the gap. CDR3 length: 15 residues. The CDR3 loop is CASSLGTGASGELFF. In DNA form, the CDR3 reads TGTGCCAGCAGTTTAGGAACGGGAGCCTCCGGGGAGCTGTTTTTT.

Many counts were recorded for this clonotype. The chain uses TRBV3-1 and TRBJ2-4; D unresolved. The CDR3 has 15 amino acids. The V end lost 1 base, the J end lost 0 bases, and 7 bases lay between the germline ends. The germline gives CDR1 LGHDT, CDR2 YNNKEL (reference sequence). CDR3 sequence reads: CASSQVELAKNIQYF. The CDR3 coding sequence is TGTGCCAGCAGCCAAGTCGAACTAGCCAAAAACATTCAGTACTTC.

There are many counts of this clonotype. This chain joins TRBV6-1 and TRBJ2-1, with 8 bases identical to TRBD2. The CDR3 extends over 14 amino acids. Germline V lookup: CDR1 MNHNS, CDR2 SASEGT. J gave up 5 bases and V 10 bases, and 10 bases lay outside the gene matches. The CDR3 protein is CATVREAANNEQFF. CDR3 DNA sequence: TGTGCCACCGTGCGGGAGGCAGCGAACAATGAGCAGTTCTTC.

This clonotype was counted at least ten times. The chain carries TRBV3-1 and TRBJ2-7; D possibly corresponds to TRBD2 (5 bases). The CDR3 runs to 13 residues. Trimming took 2 bases from V and 0 from J, leaving 5 bases between them. Germline loops: CDR1 LGHDT, CDR2 YNNKEL (reference sequence). Here the CDR3 DNA reads TGTGCCAGCAGCCAACGGGACTCCTACGAGCAGTACTTC. It yields the protein CASSQRDSYEQYF.

In the case of this clonotype: Given a much more abundant clone one base away, this may be a read error. The chain recombines TRBV3-1 with TRBJ2-7; possible D gene TRBD2, 6 bases. The V gene lost 0 bases and the J gene lost 7 bases, with 19 bases spanning the gap. This CDR3 is 16 amino acids long. Germline loops: CDR1 LGHDT, CDR2 YNNKEL (reference sequence). CDR3 nucleotides: TGTGCCAGCAGCCAAGATTTTGGAGGGCCCAGGTGGGAGCAGTACTTC. Residues: CASSQDFGGPRWEQYF.

This clonotype appeared many times. V and J are TRBV7-2 and TRBJ2-1; no clear D gene. V was trimmed by 5 bases and J by 7 bases, leaving 18 bases between them. CDR3 length: 15 residues. CDR1 is SGHTA and CDR2 is FQGNSA in the germline V gene. CDR3 amino acids: CASSEGLGTSNEQFF. Written as DNA, the CDR3 is TGTGCCAGCAGCGAAGGCCTAGGTACATCGAATGAGCAGTTCTTC.

This clonotype was seen only a few times. The chain employs TRBV12-5 and TRBJ2-7; possibly TRBD2 for D (5 bases). The germline V gene encodes CDR1 LGHNT and CDR2 FRNRAP. This CDR3 has 13 amino acids. Trimming stripped 1 base from V and 7 bases from J, with 11 bases between. This CDR3 is CASGLGPPGEQYF. In DNA form, the CDR3 reads TGTGCTAGTGGTTTGGGGCCTCCGGGGGAGCAGTACTTC. Based on the CDR3 plus reference TRBV12-5 and TRBJ2-7, the full variable domain is DARVTQTPRHKVTEMGQEVTMRCQPILGHNTVFWYRQTMMQGLELLAYFRNRAPLDDSGMPKDRFSAEMPDATLATLKIQPSEPRDSAVYFCASGLGPPGEQYFGPGTRLTVT.

This clonotype appeared many times. The J gene is TRBJ1-2, the V gene TRBV12-3 or TRBV12-4; TRBD1 matches at 8 bases. V lost 5 bases and J lost 8; bases outside the gene matches: 4. The CDR3 has 12 amino acids. CDR3 loop: CASSRDRGGYTF. CDR3 DNA sequence: TGTGCCAGCAGTAGAGACAGGGGCGGCTACACCTTC.

As DNA, the CDR3 is TGTGCCAGCAGCCATACTAGCGGGAGGAGGCATGAGCAGTTCTTC. Translation: CASSHTSGRRHEQFF. The J gene is TRBJ2-1, the V gene TRBV3-1, with 12 bases aligning to TRBD2. J gave up 8 bases and V 3 bases, and 5 bases lay outside the gene matches. The CDR3 loop spans 15 amino acids. Germline V gene sequence: CDR1 LGHDT, CDR2 YNNKEL (reference sequence).